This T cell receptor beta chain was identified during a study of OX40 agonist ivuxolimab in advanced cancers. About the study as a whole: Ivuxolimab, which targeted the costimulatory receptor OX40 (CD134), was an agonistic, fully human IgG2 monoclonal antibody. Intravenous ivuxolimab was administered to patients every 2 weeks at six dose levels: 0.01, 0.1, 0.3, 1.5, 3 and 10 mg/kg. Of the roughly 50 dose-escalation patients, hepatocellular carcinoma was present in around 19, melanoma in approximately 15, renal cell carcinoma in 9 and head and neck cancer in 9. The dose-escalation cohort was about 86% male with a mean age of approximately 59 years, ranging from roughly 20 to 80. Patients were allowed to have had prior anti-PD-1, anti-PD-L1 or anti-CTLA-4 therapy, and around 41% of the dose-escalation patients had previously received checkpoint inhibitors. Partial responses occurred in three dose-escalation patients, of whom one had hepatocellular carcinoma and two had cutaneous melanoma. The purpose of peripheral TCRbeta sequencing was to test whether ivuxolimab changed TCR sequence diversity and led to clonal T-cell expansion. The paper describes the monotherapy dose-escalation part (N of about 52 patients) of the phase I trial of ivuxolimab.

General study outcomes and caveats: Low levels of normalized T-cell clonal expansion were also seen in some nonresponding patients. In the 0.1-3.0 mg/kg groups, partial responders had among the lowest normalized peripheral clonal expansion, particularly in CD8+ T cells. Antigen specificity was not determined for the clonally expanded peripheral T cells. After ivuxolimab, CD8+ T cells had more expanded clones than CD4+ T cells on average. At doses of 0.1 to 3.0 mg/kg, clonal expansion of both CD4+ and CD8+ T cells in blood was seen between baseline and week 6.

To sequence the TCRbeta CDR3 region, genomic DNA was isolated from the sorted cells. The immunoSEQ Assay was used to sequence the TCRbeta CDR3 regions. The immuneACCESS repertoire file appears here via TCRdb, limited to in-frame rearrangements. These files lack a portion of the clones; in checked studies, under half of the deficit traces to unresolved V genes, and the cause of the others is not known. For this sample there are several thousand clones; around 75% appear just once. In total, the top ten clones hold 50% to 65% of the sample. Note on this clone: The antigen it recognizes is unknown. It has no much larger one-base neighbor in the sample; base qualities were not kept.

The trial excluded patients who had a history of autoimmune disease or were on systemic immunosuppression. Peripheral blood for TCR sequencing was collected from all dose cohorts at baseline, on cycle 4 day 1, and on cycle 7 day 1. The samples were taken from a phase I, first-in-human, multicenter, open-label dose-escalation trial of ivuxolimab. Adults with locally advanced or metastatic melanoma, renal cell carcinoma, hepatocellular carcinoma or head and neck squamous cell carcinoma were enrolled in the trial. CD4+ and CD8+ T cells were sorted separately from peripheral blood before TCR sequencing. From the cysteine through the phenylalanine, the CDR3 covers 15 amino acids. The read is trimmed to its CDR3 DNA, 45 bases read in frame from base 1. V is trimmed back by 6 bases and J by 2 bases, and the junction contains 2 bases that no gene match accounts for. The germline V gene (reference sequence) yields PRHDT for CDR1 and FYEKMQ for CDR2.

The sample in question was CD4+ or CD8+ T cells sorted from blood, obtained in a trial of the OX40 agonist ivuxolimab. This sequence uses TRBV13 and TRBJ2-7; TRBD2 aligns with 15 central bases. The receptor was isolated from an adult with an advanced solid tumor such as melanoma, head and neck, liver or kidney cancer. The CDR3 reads CASSRTSGGAYEQYF. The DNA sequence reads TGTGCCAGCAGTCGGACTAGCGGGGGGGCCTACGAGCAGTACTTC. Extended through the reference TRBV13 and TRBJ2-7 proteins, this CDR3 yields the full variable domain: AAGVIQSPRHLIKEKRETATLKCYPIPRHDTVYWYQQGPGQDPQFLISFYEKMQSDKGSIPDRFSAQQFSDYHSELNMSSLELGDSALYFCASSRTSGGAYEQYFGPGTRLTVT.